A single count supports the clone carrying this T cell receptor beta chain. The antigen is undetermined. Quantitative 5'-RACE with molecular barcodes produced the TCR beta libraries. TCRdb fed the 5' RACE reads into MiXCR, producing one record per CDR3 protein. This repertoire shows about 170,000 distinct CDR3 sequences, around 19% found once; its top ten account for under 9%. The sample originates from a study of CD8 T cells in ankylosing spondylitis. Points from the study as a whole: Blood from ankylosing spondylitis patients appeared to carry a characteristic roughly 8-variant TCR beta motif.

Germline CDR1 is MNHNY and CDR2 is SVGAGI (reference sequence). The V end was cut by 6 bases, the J end by 5 bases, with 12 bases between. The CDR3 consists of 13 residues. This TCR came from a male donor with ankylosing spondylitis or in good health (not recorded which). The sequenced sample was blood, either unsorted or a sorted T cell fraction (not recorded which). The chain employs TRBV6-6 and TRBJ2-3; D is perhaps TRBD1 (6 bases). The CDR3 nucleotides read TGTGCCAGCAGGCTAGAGGGGGAAGATACGCAGTATTTT. This codes for CASRLEGEDTQYF.